The next 18 T cell receptor beta chains were all read from a single sample in a study of control samples from healthy donors and cancer patients. Clones were sequenced by immunoSEQ multiplex PCR, and TCRdb holds only the in-frame ones, with some missing. The repertoire has about 150,000 clones, approximately 91% of them found once; the top ten carry under 4%. Sequencing used blood. The receptor source for this set is a man aged 25-45 years in good health.

This chain links TRBV11-2 with TRBJ2-7; 8 bases are a match to TRBD1. V dropped 3 bases and J dropped 4; count of bases not matched to a gene: 2. The V gene's germline CDR1 is SGHAT and CDR2 FQNNGV. The CDR3 is made up of 13 amino acids. CDR3 protein: CASSFNRGYEQYF. The CDR3 region has the DNA TGTGCCAGCAGCTTCAACAGGGGGTACGAGCAGTACTTC.

This clone has only one observation. This rearrangement joins TRBV7-8 to TRBJ1-2; D may be TRBD1 (6 bases). The germline CDR1 and CDR2 sequences are SGHVS and FQNEAQ. The CDR3 has 14 amino acids. V gave up 1 base and J gave up 5 bases, with 11 bases separating them. In DNA, the CDR3 is TGTGCCAGCAGCTTAGACAGGGAAATTTATGGCTACACCTTC. It is translated as CASSLDREIYGYTF.

V gene TRBV5-4 combines with J gene TRBJ1-2, with no clear D. The CDR3 runs to 13 residues. V was pared by 0 bases and J by 4 bases, with 7 bases between. Germline V CDR1 and CDR2: SGHNT, YYREEE (reference sequence). For the CDR3, the DNA is TGTGCCAGCAGCTTGGCCGAAGGCTATGGCTACACCTTC. This translates into CASSLAEGYGYTF.

The chain joins TRBV9 to TRBJ2-1; 14 bases are shared with TRBD2. The CDR3 has 18 amino acids. The germline gives CDR1 SGDLS, CDR2 YYNGEE. After removal of 0 bases from V and 7 bases from J, the junction contained 9 bases not matched to a gene. CDR3 coding DNA: TGTGCCAGCAGCGTAGGTGGGACTAGCGGGGGCCTGCGGAATGAGCAGTTCTTC. It codes for CASSVGGTSGGLRNEQFF.

This chain links TRBV6-1 with TRBJ1-5; tentatively, D is TRBD1 (5 bases). The CDR3 is made up of 14 amino acids. V was shortened by 0 bases and J by 7 bases, with 10 bases between the two germline ends. Germline V gives CDR1 MNHNS, CDR2 SASEGT. The CDR3 region is CASSEAQGFQPQHF. CDR3 bases: TGTGCCAGCAGTGAAGCTCAGGGATTCCAGCCCCAGCATTTT.

The genes are TRBV6-1 and TRBJ1-5; maybe TRBD1 (6 bases). This CDR3 region has 16 residues. The V gene's germline CDR1 is MNHNS and CDR2 SASEGT. Trimming stripped 3 bases from V and 2 bases from J, with 14 bases between. The CDR3 spells CASSERGGAGNQPQHF. The DNA for the CDR3 is TGTGCCAGCAGTGAGCGCGGGGGGGCTGGCAATCAGCCCCAGCATTTT.

This rearrangement joins TRBV28 to TRBJ2-7; 8 bases fit TRBD1. J was trimmed by 2 bases and V by 6 bases; bases with no gene match: 3. The CDR3 is 13 amino acids. Germline loops: CDR1 MDHEN, CDR2 SYDVKM. CDR3 DNA: TGTGCCAGCAGGCCAGGGGGCCCCTACGAGCAGTACTTC. Translation: CASRPGGPYEQYF.

The chain is built from TRBV24-1 and TRBJ2-3; D is possibly TRBD2 (6 bases). Trimming took off 1 base at V and 0 bases at J, with 10 bases between the two ends. CDR3 length equals 16 residues. Germline V lookup: CDR1 KGHDR, CDR2 SFDVKD. CDR3 DNA: TGTGCCACCAGTGATTTCGTCGGGACTAGCACAGATACGCAGTATTTT. Its translation: CATSDFVGTSTDTQYF.

The CDR3 protein is CASSLDSPGRDTQYF. The DNA for the CDR3 is TGTGCCAGCAGCTTGGATAGTCCTGGCAGAGATACGCAGTATTTT. This chain links TRBV5-6 with TRBJ2-3; D unclear. CDR3 length equals 15 residues. The germline CDR1 and CDR2 sequences are SGHDT and YYEEEE. V gave up 0 bases and J gave up 5 bases, with 13 bases separating them.

The chain carries TRBV5-1 and TRBJ1-3; 7 bases line up with TRBD1. This CDR3 contains 17 residues. The J segment lost 0 bases and the V segment lost 4 bases, leaving 10 bases of the junction unmatched. Per germline, CDR1 SGHRS and CDR2 YFSETQ. The CDR3 spells CASSTSTGLSSGNTIYF. The CDR3 DNA is TGCGCCAGCAGCACGTCGACAGGGCTGAGCTCTGGAAACACCATATATTTT. Full variable domain (missing parts from reference TRBV5-1 and TRBJ1-3): KAGVTQTPRYLIKTRGQQVTLSCSPISGHRSVSWYQQTPGQGLQFLFEYFSETQRNKGNFPGRFSGRQFSNSRSEMNVSTLELGDSALYLCASSTSTGLSSGNTIYFGEGSWLTVV.

The chain links TRBV27 to TRBJ1-6; D call uncertain. The CDR3 is made up of 16 amino acids. CDR1 is MNHEY and CDR2 is SMNVEV in the germline V gene (reference sequence). V was pared by 5 bases and J by 0 bases, with 11 bases between. CDR3 sequence reads: CASSPIGSSYNSPLHF. The DNA of the CDR3 is TGTGCCAGCAGTCCTATAGGGAGCTCCTATAATTCACCCCTCCACTTT.

There are many counts of this clone. The chain employs TRBV9 and TRBJ1-2; 9 bases fit TRBD1. The V and J ends lost 4 bases and 4 bases, in that order; junction bases with no gene match: 5. The CDR3 length is 14 residues. Germline lookup yields CDR1 SGDLS and CDR2 YYNGEE. In nucleotides, the CDR3 is TGTGCCAGCAGCACCCGACAGGGGGGCTATGGCTACACCTTC. Amino acid sequence: CASSTRQGGYGYTF.

The V and J genes are TRBV7-2 and TRBJ2-7, with TRBD2 matching 14 bases. This CDR3 contains 15 residues. Germline assignment: CDR1 SGHTA and CDR2 FQGNSA. The V and J ends lost 3 bases and 4 bases, in that order; junction bases with no gene match: 2. CDR3 loop: CASSLTSGGAYEQYF. CDR3 sequence (DNA): TGTGCCAGCAGCTTGACTAGCGGGGGGGCTTACGAGCAGTACTTC.

This chain connects TRBV5-1 to TRBJ2-7; 9 nucleotides match TRBD1. Trimming took 7 bases from V and 3 from J; bases not matched to a gene: 2. From germline, CDR1 is SGHRS and CDR2 YFSETQ. This CDR3 contains 12 residues. The CDR3 loop is CASRQGDYEQYF. For the CDR3, the DNA is TGCGCCAGCCGACAGGGGGACTACGAGCAGTACTTC.

V and J are TRBV14 and TRBJ2-7, with a possible D match to TRBD1 (5 bases). The CDR3 contains 14 residues. Trimming took off 1 base at V and 7 bases at J, with 14 bases between the two ends. Germline lookup yields CDR1 SGHDN and CDR2 FVKESK. As DNA, the CDR3 is TGTGCCAGCAGCCAAGTTCTCCAGGGTGATGAGCAGTACTTC. Translated, it gives CASSQVLQGDEQYF.

The chain has TRBV27 and TRBJ1-1; D remains ambiguous. V lost 5 bases and J lost 1, with 14 bases in between. Germline CDR1 MNHEY, CDR2 SMNVEV (reference sequence). This CDR3 region has 15 residues. The DNA of the CDR3 is TGTGCCAGCAGTCCCGCCGCGGGGTCGAACACTGAAGCTTTCTTT. Encoded protein: CASSPAAGSNTEAFF.

This clone was detected only once. The chain couples TRBV12-3 or TRBV12-4 to TRBJ2-7, with D possibly called TRBD1 or TRBD2 (5 bases each). Trimming shortened V by 1 base and J by 11 bases, and 12 bases separated the two germline ends. The CDR3 is made up of 12 amino acids. This chain's CDR3 is CASSLGGTWEYF. In DNA, the CDR3 is TGTGCCAGCAGTTTAGGGGGGACCTGGGAGTACTTC.

V is TRBV19 and J is TRBJ1-2, with 8 nucleotides matching TRBD1. CDR1 and CDR2 (germline): LNHDA, SQIVND (reference sequence). The CDR3 length is 13 residues. The V gene end was trimmed by 5 bases and the J gene end by 6 bases; junction bases not matched to a gene: 5. The CDR3 reads CASSLGTGDGYTF. DNA of the CDR3: TGTGCCAGTAGTTTAGGGACAGGAGATGGCTACACCTTC. Together with reference TRBV19 and TRBJ1-2, the CDR3 gives the full variable domain: DGGITQSPKYLFRKEGQNVTLSCEQNLNHDAMYWYRQDPGQGLRLIYYSQIVNDFQKGDIAEGYSVSREKKESFPLTVTSAQKNPTAFYLCASSLGTGDGYTFGSGTRLTVV.